This T cell receptor (beta chain) was sequenced in a study of T-cell memory formation after mild COVID-19. Study results and limitations: Among clones contracting day 15 to 85, CD4/CD8 was balanced, whereas later expanders leaned CD4+.

The ends lost 8 bases at V and 0 bases at J; junction bases unmatched: 6. The CDR3 runs to 14 residues. Germline assignment: CDR1 SNHLY and CDR2 FYNNEI. On this clonotype: Its antigen is not known.

TCRdb processed the 5' RACE reads anew with MiXCR; each CDR3 protein has one entry. The sample holds over 400,000 distinct CDR3 sequences, about 25% seen once. J is TRBJ2-7 and V is TRBV2; 8 nucleotides align to TRBD1. The source material was PBMCs or a T cell subset sorted from them (not recorded which). This TCR derives from an adult woman who had mild COVID-19 (a few samples of this study predate the infection). Cell type and time point are not known. This CDR3 is CASFDTGGSYEQYF. The CDR3, as DNA: TGTGCCAGCTTTGATACAGGGGGCTCCTACGAGCAGTACTTC.